This TCR beta chain came from a study of blood T cell repertoires in COVID-19 (dated by TCRdb to between 2020 and 2021). About the full investigation: Collaborator samples came from the United States, Italy and Spain and covered acute and convalescent phases of COVID-19. The prospective study material was composed of cDNA or gDNA derived from T cells, B-cell-depleted T cells, or PBMCs. Deeply sampled blood TCRbeta repertoires from subjects exposed to, actively infected with, or recovered from COVID-19 were included in the dataset. The repertoires were made available in a free public database intended to serve as a resource for research on the immune response to SARS-CoV-2. Samples came from the ongoing ImmuneRACE study (first 160 participants) plus 1,254 subjects from 6 global collaborators. Sample metadata almost always included a de-identified subject ID, COVID-19 status, age in years and sex. Where HLA class I and class II types were available, the types were taken from metadata supplied by the sample provider, not from assay-based typing. Broad study findings and their caveats: The amount of clinical and demographic metadata varied by source and participant and was provided uncurated.

In the prospective study, participants were about 18 to 95 years old, resided in 24 geographic areas of the United States, and were enrolled through a virtual design. To assign participants to cohorts, the prospective study relied on clinical history that participants themselves reported in a screening survey and a study questionnaire. Mobile phlebotomists in the prospective study collected whole blood, serum and a nasopharyngeal or oropharyngeal swab from every participant. Over a 2-month period, participants in the prospective study had the option of providing additional blood draws and questionnaires. Before DNA extraction, blood samples from the prospective study were shipped at room temperature or frozen. The CDR3 has 13 amino acids, counting the end cysteine and phenylalanine. Only the CDR3 portion is preserved as DNA: 39 bases, with reading frame beginning at the first base. V trim: 6 bases; J trim: 7 bases; unmatched bases: 6. Based on the germline V gene, the CDR1 and CDR2 sequences are SNHLY and FYNNEI.

Concerning this clone itself: Its antigen is currently not known. It has no much larger one-base neighbor in the sample; base qualities were not kept.

The immunoSEQ Assay, a bias-controlled multiplex PCR, was used to amplify TCRbeta CDR3 regions from genomic DNA. The original methods were these. Within the assay, amplification of reference gene primers was used to estimate how many nucleated cells each sample contained. To quantify the absolute abundance of each unique TCRbeta CDR3 rearrangement, sequence reads were collapsed and filtered. For each sample, productive Simpson clonality was calculated as the square root of Simpson's diversity index across productive rearrangements. TCRdb stores this immuneACCESS table with in-frame sequences only. Part of the clones is absent; in the studies checked, under half of the shortfall reflects unresolved V genes, and no reason is known for the rest. V and J calls and clone size come straight from that table; D and trimming were deduced from the DNA. Here the sample has some 240,000 clones; approximately 84% occur a single time. The ten largest account for 3.3% of the sample.

The sequence joins TRBV2 to TRBJ1-2; a stretch of 9 junction bases matches TRBD1. The TCR was taken from a woman in her forties with acute COVID-19. What was sequenced was PBMCs or T cells enriched from blood (not recorded which). The nucleotide sequence is given as TGTGCCAGCAGCCGGACAGGGGTTCTTGGCTACACCTTC. The encoded protein is CASSRTGVLGYTF.